Listed below are T cell receptor beta chains from one sample, sequenced in a study of cytomegalovirus exposure and HLA in healthy donors. The method was immunoSEQ multiplex PCR; TCRdb's version includes in-frame clones alone and lacks a portion of them. The sample includes 50,000 to 65,000 clones, 95% seen only once; the top ten take around 7%. Sequencing used PBMCs. These receptors came from a woman under 30 in good health and CMV-seropositive. Both conserved end residues are part of each CDR3. The D gene is left open where the match is weak. Clone size is given for some rows only: seen once, a few or many times, or a class if the clone is expanded.

d_call	v_call	clone_size	j_call	cdr3_aa	cdr3_nt
TRBD1	TRBV2	.	TRBJ1-1	CASSEGGQGGEAFF	TGTGCCAGCAGTGAAGGAGGGCAGGGGGGTGAAGCTTTCTTT
TRBD1	TRBV6-1	.	TRBJ1-3	CASSEGQGYGNTIYF	TGTGCCAGCAGTGAAGGACAGGGGTACGGAAACACCATATATTTT
.	TRBV5-1	.	TRBJ2-5	CASSLGQLAQRETQYF	TGCGCCAGCAGCTTGGGACAGCTAGCGCAGAGGGAGACCCAGTACTTC
TRBD2	TRBV11-2	.	TRBJ2-3	CASSLAGLAGGADTQYF	TGTGCCAGCAGCTTAGCGGGACTAGCGGGAGGTGCAGATACGCAGTATTTT
TRBD2	TRBV9	.	TRBJ2-1	CASSVAGGNEQFF	TGTGCCAGCAGCGTGGCGGGGGGTAATGAGCAGTTCTTC
TRBD1	TRBV2	.	TRBJ2-5	CASKEQGWETQYF	TGTGCCAGCAAGGAACAGGGGTGGGAGACCCAGTACTTC
TRBD2	TRBV30	once	TRBJ2-7	CATSAGTSDEQYF	TGTGCCACCTCGGCCGGGACTAGTGACGAGCAGTACTTC
TRBD2	TRBV27	once	TRBJ2-1	CASSLRGAVYNEQFF	TGTGCCAGCAGTTTGCGGGGGGCGGTCTACAATGAGCAGTTCTTC
.	TRBV4-2	.	TRBJ2-3	CASSQAPQDTQYF	TGTGCCAGCAGCCAAGCCCCCCAGGATACGCAGTATTTT
.	TRBV28	.	TRBJ2-1	CASSFWHEQFF	TGTGCCAGCAGTTTTTGGCACGAGCAGTTCTTC
TRBD1	TRBV18	.	TRBJ1-6	CASSPYRGGDSPLHF	TGTGCCAGCTCACCATACAGGGGTGGCGATTCACCCCTCCACTTT
.	TRBV30	.	TRBJ2-2	CAIPRDFNTGELFF	TGTGCGATCCCCAGGGACTTTAACACCGGGGAGCTGTTTTTT
TRBD2	TRBV4-1	.	TRBJ2-1	CASSQDERGVSEQFF	TGCGCCAGCAGCCAAGATGAGCGGGGGGTAAGTGAGCAGTTCTTC
.	TRBV19	.	TRBJ1-5	CASSSRAGQPQHF	TGTGCCAGTAGTTCGAGGGCCGGTCAGCCCCAGCATTTT
TRBD1	TRBV6-5	once	TRBJ2-1	CASTTTGFDEQFF	TGTGCCAGCACTACGACAGGGTTCGATGAGCAGTTCTTC
.	TRBV10-3	.	TRBJ2-1	CAFSRVIGVDEQFF	TGTGCCTTCAGTCGGGTTATAGGGGTCGATGAGCAGTTCTTC
.	TRBV4-1	once	TRBJ1-1	CASSHPYRNTEAFF	TGCGCCAGCAGCCACCCGTACAGGAACACTGAAGCTTTCTTT
.	TRBV28	.	TRBJ1-3	CASSPLEVAGNTIYF	TGTGCCAGCAGCCCTCTCGAGGTGGCTGGAAACACCATATATTTT
.	TRBV29-1	.	TRBJ1-2	CSVEFLRGIYGYTF	TGCAGCGTTGAATTCTTGCGAGGGATCTATGGCTACACCTTC
TRBD1	TRBV7-3	.	TRBJ1-6	CASSRTGDGSPLHF	TGTGCCAGCAGCCGGACAGGGGATGGATCACCCCTCCACTTT
TRBD1	TRBV11-1	.	TRBJ2-7	CASSRDWGLGGEEQYF	TGTGCCAGCTCTCGAGACTGGGGGCTAGGGGGCGAGGAGCAGTACTTC
.	TRBV28	.	TRBJ2-2	CASGDRGELFF	TGTGCCAGCGGCGACAGGGGGGAGCTGTTTTTT
.	TRBV30	.	TRBJ2-7	CAFTGLDPYEQYF	TGTGCCTTCACAGGGTTGGACCCCTACGAGCAGTACTTC
TRBD1	TRBV6-5	.	TRBJ1-5	CASSPTGMGPQHF	TGTGCCAGCAGTCCGACAGGGATGGGGCCCCAGCATTTT
.	TRBV20-1	once	TRBJ2-1	CSARGLGQQFF	TGCAGTGCTAGGGGGTTGGGGCAGCAGTTCTTC
TRBD2	TRBV27	.	TRBJ2-1	CASSYTSGSGGEQFF	TGTGCCAGCAGTTATACTAGCGGGAGTGGAGGTGAGCAGTTCTTC
TRBD1	TRBV6-1	.	TRBJ1-6	CASTDRGSYNNSPLHF	TGTGCCAGCACTGACAGGGGGTCTTACAATAATTCACCCCTCCACTTT
.	TRBV15	.	TRBJ2-2	CATSGRLGAGTGELFF	TGTGCCACCAGCGGTCGCTTGGGAGCCGGCACCGGGGAGCTGTTTTTT
TRBD2	TRBV4-1	once	TRBJ2-7	CASSQEPSGGSYEQYF	TGCGCCAGCAGCCAAGAGCCTAGCGGGGGTTCCTACGAGCAGTACTTC
.	TRBV12-1	.	TRBJ2-1	CASSHRLDRTNEQFF	TGTGCCAGCAGCCACCGATTAGACAGGACCAATGAGCAGTTCTTC
.	TRBV30	.	TRBJ2-7	CAWSVAREQYF	TGTGCCTGGAGTGTAGCACGCGAGCAGTACTTC
.	TRBV11-2	.	TRBJ1-1	CATGGNGNTEAFF	TGTGCCACCGGGGGGAACGGAAACACTGAAGCTTTCTTT
.	TRBV4-2	.	TRBJ2-3	CASSSRYFGSGTDTQYF	TGTGCCAGCAGTTCAAGATATTTTGGGTCCGGGACAGATACGCAGTATTTT
TRBD2	TRBV7-8	.	TRBJ2-3	CASSFPQTSGSSDTQYF	TGTGCCAGCAGCTTCCCCCAGACTAGCGGGAGTTCTGATACGCAGTATTTT
TRBD2	TRBV28	.	TRBJ2-3	CASSLPMGSGTVSTDTQYF	TGTGCCAGCAGTCTCCCTATGGGTAGCGGGACGGTTAGCACAGATACGCAGTATTTT
.	TRBV6-1	few	TRBJ2-7	CASSEAVRHYEQYF	TGTGCCAGCAGTGAAGCAGTCCGACACTACGAGCAGTACTTC
TRBD1	TRBV6-1	.	TRBJ1-1	CASKGQGLTEAFF	TGTGCCAGCAAGGGACAGGGGCTCACTGAAGCTTTCTTT
TRBD1	TRBV2	.	TRBJ2-7	CASGTGFLEQYF	TGTGCCAGCGGGACAGGGTTTCTCGAGCAGTACTTC
TRBD1	TRBV7-9	.	TRBJ2-2	CAILTPGQGDTGELFF	TGTGCCATCCTGACCCCGGGACAGGGCGACACCGGGGAGCTGTTTTTT
TRBD1	TRBV5-1	.	TRBJ1-5	CASIGTGGAQPQHF	TGCGCCAGCATAGGGACAGGGGGCGCCCAGCCCCAGCATTTT
.	TRBV19	.	TRBJ2-7	CASSRTVSSYEQYF	TGTGCCAGTAGTAGGACAGTTAGCTCCTACGAGCAGTACTTC
TRBD1	TRBV15	.	TRBJ1-5	CATSRGGQERWPQHF	TGTGCCACCAGCAGAGGGGGACAGGAGCGATGGCCCCAGCATTTT
TRBD1	TRBV4-2	.	TRBJ1-1	CASSQRAQGYTEAFF	TGTGCCAGCAGCCAGCGTGCACAGGGGTACACTGAAGCTTTCTTT
.	TRBV7-9	.	TRBJ1-1	CASSLNSGGTTEAFF	TGTGCCAGCAGCTTAAATTCCGGGGGTACCACTGAAGCTTTCTTT
.	TRBV19	.	TRBJ2-7	CASSMLTTREQYF	TGTGCCAGTAGTATGCTCACAACGCGGGAGCAGTACTTC
.	TRBV27	.	TRBJ2-4	CASSLRGIQYF	TGTGCCAGCAGTTTAAGGGGCATTCAGTACTTC
TRBD1	TRBV19	.	TRBJ2-4	CASRNSGGPNIQYF	TGTGCCAGTAGGAATTCAGGGGGCCCGAACATTCAGTACTTC